The text below deals with one TCR beta chain. Its antigen is as yet unknown. This sample is drawn from a study of cytomegalovirus exposure and HLA in healthy donors. Study background: Drawn from HLA-typed donors, 83 million or so unique TCRs were held in an early data release.

Findings and caveats of the study: In vitro checks showed that a few CMV-associated chains really do target CMV antigens. Judged likely to be a sequencing artifact was a cluster of highly shared sequence variants.

After removal of 3 bases from V and 0 bases from J, the junction contained 3 bases not matched to a gene. Germline V gives CDR1 SGHAT, CDR2 FQNNGV. This CDR3 region has 15 residues. Primers: 60 Vbeta forward and 13 Jbeta reverse. TCRdb's table, derived via immunoSEQ multiplex PCR, lists solely in-frame clones and lacks some. The sample contains approximately 160,000 clones, about 77% of which appear only once. Sequenced: PBMCs. This clonotype originated in a woman aged 40 to 49 in good health and CMV-seropositive. This sequence joins TRBV11-2 and TRBJ2-7, with 9 bases that match TRBD1. This CDR3 is CASSFGQGSSYEQYF. CDR3 coding DNA: TGTGCCAGCAGCTTTGGACAGGGGAGCTCCTACGAGCAGTACTTC.